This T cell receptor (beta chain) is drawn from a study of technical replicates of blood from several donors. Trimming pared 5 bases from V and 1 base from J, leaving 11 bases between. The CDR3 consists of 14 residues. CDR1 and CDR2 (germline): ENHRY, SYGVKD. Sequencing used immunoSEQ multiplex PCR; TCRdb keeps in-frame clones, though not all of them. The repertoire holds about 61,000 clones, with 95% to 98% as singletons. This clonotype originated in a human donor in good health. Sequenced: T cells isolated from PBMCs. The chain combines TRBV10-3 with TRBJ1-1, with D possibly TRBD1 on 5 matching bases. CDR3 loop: CAISLTTANTEAFF. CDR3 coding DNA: TGTGCCATCAGTTTAACGACAGCGAACACTGAAGCTTTCTTT.